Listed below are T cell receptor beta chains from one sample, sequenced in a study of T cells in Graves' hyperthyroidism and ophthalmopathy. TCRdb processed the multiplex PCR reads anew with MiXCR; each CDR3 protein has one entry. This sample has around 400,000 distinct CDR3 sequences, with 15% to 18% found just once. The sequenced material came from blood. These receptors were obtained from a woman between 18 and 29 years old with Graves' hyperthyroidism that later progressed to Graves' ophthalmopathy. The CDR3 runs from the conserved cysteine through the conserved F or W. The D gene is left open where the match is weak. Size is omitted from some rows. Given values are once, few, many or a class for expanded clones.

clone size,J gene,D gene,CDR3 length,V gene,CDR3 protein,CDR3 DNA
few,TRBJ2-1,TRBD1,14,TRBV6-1,CASGSGTAYNEQFF,TGTGCCAGCGGGTCCGGGACAGCCTACAATGAGCAGTTCTTC
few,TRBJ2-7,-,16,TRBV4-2,CASSQGLGQRTYEQYF,TGTGCCAGCAGCCAAGGTCTCGGCCAACGAACCTACGAGCAGTACTTC
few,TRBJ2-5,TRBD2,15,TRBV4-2,CASSQGTSAEGTQYF,TGTGCCAGCAGCCAAGGGACTAGCGCCGAAGGGACCCAGTACTTC
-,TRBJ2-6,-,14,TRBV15,CATSDINGANVLTF,TGTGCCACCAGCGACATTAATGGGGCCAACGTCCTGACTTTC
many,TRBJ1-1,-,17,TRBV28,CASSVPLPAGEDTEAFF,TGTGCCAGCTCAGTCCCTTTGCCGGCGGGGGAGGACACTGAAGCTTTCTTT
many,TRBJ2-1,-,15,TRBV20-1,CSASQSSMGHNEQFF,TGCAGTGCTAGTCAAAGCTCTATGGGTCACAATGAGCAGTTCTTC
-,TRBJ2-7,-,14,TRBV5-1,CASSLSQEAGEQYF,TGCGCCAGCAGTTTATCGCAGGAGGCGGGGGAGCAGTACTTC
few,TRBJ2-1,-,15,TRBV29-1,CSVVVIGPVMDEQFF,TGCAGCGTGGTTGTAATCGGTCCCGTTATGGATGAGCAGTTCTTC
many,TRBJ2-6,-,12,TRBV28,CASRPGANVLTF,TGTGCCAGCAGACCTGGGGCCAACGTCCTGACTTTC
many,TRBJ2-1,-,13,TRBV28,CASRRGRGNEQFF,TGTGCCAGCCGTCGGGGGCGGGGCAATGAGCAGTTCTTC
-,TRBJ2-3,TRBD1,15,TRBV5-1,CASSPQGSDTDTQYF,TGCGCCAGCAGCCCACAGGGGAGTGACACAGATACGCAGTATTTT
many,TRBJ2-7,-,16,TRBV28,CASSFYGVPSLGEQYF,TGTGCCAGCAGTTTTTATGGCGTCCCTTCCCTAGGCGAGCAGTACTTC
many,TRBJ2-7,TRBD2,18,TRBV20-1,CSARDVLAGEAAPYEQYF,TGCAGTGCTAGAGACGTTCTAGCGGGAGAAGCGGCCCCCTACGAGCAGTACTTC
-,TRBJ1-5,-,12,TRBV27,CASSVPRGPQHF,TGTGCCAGCAGCGTCCCTCGAGGGCCCCAGCATTTT
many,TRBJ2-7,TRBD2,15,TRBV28,CASSQAPAGTYEQYF,TGTGCCAGCAGTCAGGCCCCAGCGGGAACCTACGAGCAGTACTTC
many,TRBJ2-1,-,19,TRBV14,CASSQDRSGVGHPYNEQFF,TGTGCCAGCAGCCAAGATCGATCTGGGGTGGGACACCCCTACAATGAGCAGTTCTTC
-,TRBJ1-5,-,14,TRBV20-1,CSARDIQGNQPQHF,TGCAGTGCTAGAGATATACAGGGCAATCAGCCCCAGCATTTT
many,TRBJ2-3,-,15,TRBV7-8,CASSFGRVGPDTQYF,TGTGCCAGCAGCTTTGGCAGGGTAGGCCCCGATACGCAGTATTTT
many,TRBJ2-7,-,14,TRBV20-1,CSARVEETDYEQYF,TGCAGTGCTAGAGTCGAAGAAACTGACTACGAGCAGTACTTC
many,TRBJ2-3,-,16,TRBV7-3,CASSPGWRAVADTQYF,TGTGCCAGCAGCCCGGGGTGGAGGGCCGTCGCAGATACGCAGTATTTT
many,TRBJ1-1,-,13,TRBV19,CASSFDRVTEAFF,TGTGCCAGTAGTTTTGACAGAGTCACTGAAGCTTTCTTT
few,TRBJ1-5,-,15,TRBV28,CASSLFQGGNQPQHF,TGTGCCAGCAGTTTATTCCAGGGCGGCAATCAGCCCCAGCATTTT
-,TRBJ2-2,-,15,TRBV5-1,CASSSTGLGTGELFF,TGCGCCAGCAGCTCTACAGGGTTAGGCACCGGGGAGCTGTTTTTT
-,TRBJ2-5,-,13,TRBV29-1,CSVERENQETQYF,TGCAGCGTTGAACGGGAGAACCAAGAGACCCAGTACTTC